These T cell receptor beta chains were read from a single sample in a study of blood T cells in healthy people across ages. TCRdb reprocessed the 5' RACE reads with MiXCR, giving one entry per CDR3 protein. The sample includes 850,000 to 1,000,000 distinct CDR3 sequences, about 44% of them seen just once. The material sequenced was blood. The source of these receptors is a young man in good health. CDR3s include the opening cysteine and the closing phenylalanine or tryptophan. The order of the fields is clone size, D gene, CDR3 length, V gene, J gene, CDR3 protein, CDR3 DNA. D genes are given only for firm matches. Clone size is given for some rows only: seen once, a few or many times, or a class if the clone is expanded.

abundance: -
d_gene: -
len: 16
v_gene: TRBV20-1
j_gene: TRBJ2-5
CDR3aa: CSARDGAEVLGETQYF
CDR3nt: TGCAGTGCTAGAGATGGTGCGGAAGTCTTGGGGGAGACCCAGTACTTC

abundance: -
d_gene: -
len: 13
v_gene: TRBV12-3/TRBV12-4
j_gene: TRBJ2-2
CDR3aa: CASSSSDTGELFF
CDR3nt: TGTGCCAGCAGTTCTAGTGACACCGGGGAGCTGTTTTTT

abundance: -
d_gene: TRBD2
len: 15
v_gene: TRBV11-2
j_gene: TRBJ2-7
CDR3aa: CASSLASGSAYEQYF
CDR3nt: TGTGCCAGCAGCTTAGCTAGCGGGAGTGCCTACGAGCAGTACTTC

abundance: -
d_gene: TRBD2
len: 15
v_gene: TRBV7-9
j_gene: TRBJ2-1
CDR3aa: CASSRPTSSRNEQFF
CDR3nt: TGTGCCAGCAGCCGCCCGACTAGCAGCCGTAATGAGCAGTTCTTC

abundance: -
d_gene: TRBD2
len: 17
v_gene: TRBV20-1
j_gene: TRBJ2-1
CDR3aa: CSAPDGLAGVSYNEQFF
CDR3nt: TGCAGTGCTCCCGATGGACTAGCGGGGGTTTCCTACAATGAGCAGTTCTTC

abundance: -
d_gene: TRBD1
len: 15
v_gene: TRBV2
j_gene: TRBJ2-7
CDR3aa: CASGGGTGSSYEQYF
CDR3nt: TGTGCCAGCGGAGGGGGGACAGGAAGTTCCTACGAGCAGTACTTC

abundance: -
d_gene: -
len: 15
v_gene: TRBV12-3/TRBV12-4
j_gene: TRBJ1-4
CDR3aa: CASSFVAGWGEKLFF
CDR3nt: TGTGCCAGCAGTTTCGTCGCAGGTTGGGGTGAAAAACTGTTTTTT

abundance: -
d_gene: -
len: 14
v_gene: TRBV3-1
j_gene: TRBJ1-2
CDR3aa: CASSQDNRGSGYTF
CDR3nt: TGTGCCAGCAGCCAAGATAATAGGGGGAGCGGCTACACCTTC

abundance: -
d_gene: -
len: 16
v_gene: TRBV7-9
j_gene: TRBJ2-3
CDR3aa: CASSSWQGRTVHTQYF
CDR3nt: TGTGCCAGCAGCTCCTGGCAGGGGCGAACCGTACATACGCAGTATTTT

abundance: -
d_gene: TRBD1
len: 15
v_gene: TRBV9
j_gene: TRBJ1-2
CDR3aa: CASSDPTGLNYGYTF
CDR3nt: TGTGCCAGCAGCGACCCGACAGGGTTAAACTATGGCTACACCTTC

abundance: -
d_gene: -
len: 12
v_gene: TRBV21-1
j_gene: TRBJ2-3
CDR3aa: CVTGGQSDTQYF
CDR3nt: TGTGTGACGGGGGGACAGTCTGATACGCAGTATTTT

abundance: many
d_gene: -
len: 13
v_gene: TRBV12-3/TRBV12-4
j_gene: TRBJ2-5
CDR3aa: CASSPPDKETQYF
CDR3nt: TGTGCCAGCAGTCCCCCTGACAAAGAGACCCAGTACTTC

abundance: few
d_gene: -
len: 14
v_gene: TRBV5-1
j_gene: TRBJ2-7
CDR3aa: CASSLSTETYEQYF
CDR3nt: TGCGCCAGCAGCTTGAGTACGGAAACCTACGAGCAGTACTTC

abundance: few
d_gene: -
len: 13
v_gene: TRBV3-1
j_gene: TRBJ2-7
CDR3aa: CASSQDWGNEQYF
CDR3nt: TGTGCCAGCAGCCAAGATTGGGGGAACGAGCAGTACTTC

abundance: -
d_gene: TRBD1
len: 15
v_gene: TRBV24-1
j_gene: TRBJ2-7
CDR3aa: CATSDWGTGAYEQYF
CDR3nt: TGTGCCACCAGTGATTGGGGGACAGGAGCCTACGAGCAGTACTTC

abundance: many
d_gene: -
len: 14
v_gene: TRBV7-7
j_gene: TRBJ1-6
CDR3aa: CASSSGQPNSPLHF
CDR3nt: TGTGCTAGCAGCTCTGGACAGCCTAATTCACCCCTCCACTTT

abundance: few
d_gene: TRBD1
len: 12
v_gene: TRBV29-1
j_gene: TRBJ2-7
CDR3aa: CSVRGLAYEQYF
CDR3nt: TGCAGCGTGAGGGGGCTAGCCTACGAGCAGTACTTC

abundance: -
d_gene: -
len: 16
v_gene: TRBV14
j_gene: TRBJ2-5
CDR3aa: CASSQDILGPKETQYF
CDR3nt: TGTGCCAGCAGCCAAGATATTTTAGGACCAAAAGAGACCCAGTACTTC

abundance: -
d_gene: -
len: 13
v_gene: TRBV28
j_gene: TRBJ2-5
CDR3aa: CASSSPPGETQYF
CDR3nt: TGTGCCAGCAGTTCGCCCCCCGGGGAGACCCAGTACTTC

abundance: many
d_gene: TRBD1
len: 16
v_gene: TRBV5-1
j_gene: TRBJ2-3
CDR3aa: CASSSLMTGGADTQYF
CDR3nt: TGCGCCAGCAGCTCTTTAATGACAGGGGGGGCAGATACGCAGTATTTT

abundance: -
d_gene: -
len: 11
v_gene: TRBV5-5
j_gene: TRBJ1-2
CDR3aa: CASTYGGGYTF
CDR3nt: TGTGCCAGCACCTATGGCGGTGGCTACACCTTC

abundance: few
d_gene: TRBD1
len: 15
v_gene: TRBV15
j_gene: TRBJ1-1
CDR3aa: CATSRERQGNTEAFF
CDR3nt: TGTGCCACCAGCAGAGAACGACAGGGGAACACTGAAGCTTTCTTT

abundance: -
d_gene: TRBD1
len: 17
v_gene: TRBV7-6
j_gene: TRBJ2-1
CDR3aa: CASSFLGWGQGGNEQFF
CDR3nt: TGTGCCAGCAGCTTCCTCGGTTGGGGACAGGGGGGCAATGAGCAGTTCTTC

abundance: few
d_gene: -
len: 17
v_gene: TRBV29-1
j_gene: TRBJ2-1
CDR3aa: CSVGAGYSSTSYNEQFF
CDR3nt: TGCAGCGTGGGTGCTGGATACTCCTCCACCTCCTACAATGAGCAGTTCTTC

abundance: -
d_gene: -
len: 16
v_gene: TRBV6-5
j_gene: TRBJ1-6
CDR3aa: CASSYHRTDRNSPLHF
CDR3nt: TGTGCCAGCAGTTACCACAGGACAGACCGTAATTCACCCCTCCACTTT

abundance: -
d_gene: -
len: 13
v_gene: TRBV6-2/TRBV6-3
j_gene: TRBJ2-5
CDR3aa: CASSASPRWTQYF
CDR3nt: TGTGCCAGCAGTGCTAGCCCCAGGTGGACCCAGTACTTC

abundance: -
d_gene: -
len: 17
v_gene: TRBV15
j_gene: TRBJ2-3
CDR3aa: CATSRDMGAYSTDTQYF
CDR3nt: TGTGCCACCAGCAGAGATATGGGAGCGTATAGCACAGATACGCAGTATTTT

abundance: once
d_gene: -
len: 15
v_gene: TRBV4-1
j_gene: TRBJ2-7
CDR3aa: CASSQGEGVPYEQYF
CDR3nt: TGCGCCAGCAGCCAAGGGGAGGGGGTCCCCTACGAGCAGTACTTC

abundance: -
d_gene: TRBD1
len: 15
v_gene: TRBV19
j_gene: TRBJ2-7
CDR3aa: CASSIGARGLYEQYF
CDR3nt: TGTGCCAGTAGTATAGGTGCCAGGGGGCTCTACGAGCAGTACTTC